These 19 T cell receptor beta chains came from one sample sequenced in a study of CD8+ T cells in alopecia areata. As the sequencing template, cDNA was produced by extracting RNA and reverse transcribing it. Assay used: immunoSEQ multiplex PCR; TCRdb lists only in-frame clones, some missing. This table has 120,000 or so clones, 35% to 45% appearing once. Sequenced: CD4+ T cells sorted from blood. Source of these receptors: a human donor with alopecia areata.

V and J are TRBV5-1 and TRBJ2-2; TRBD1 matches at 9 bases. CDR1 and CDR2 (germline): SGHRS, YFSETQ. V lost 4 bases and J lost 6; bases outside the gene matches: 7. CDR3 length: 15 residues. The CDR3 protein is CASSVGTGSAGELFF. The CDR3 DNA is TGCGCCAGCAGCGTCGGGACAGGGAGCGCCGGGGAGCTGTTTTTT.

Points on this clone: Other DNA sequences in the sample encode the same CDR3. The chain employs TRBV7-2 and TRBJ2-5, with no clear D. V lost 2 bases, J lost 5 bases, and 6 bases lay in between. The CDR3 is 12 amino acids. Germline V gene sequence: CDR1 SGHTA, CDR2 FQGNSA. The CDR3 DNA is TGTGCCAGCAGCTTACGGTTGGAGACCCAGTACTTC. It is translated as CASSLRLETQYF. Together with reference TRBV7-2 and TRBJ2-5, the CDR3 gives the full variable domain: GAGVSQSPSNKVTEKGKDVELRCDPISGHTALYWYRQSLGQGLEFLIYFQGNSAPDKSGLPSDRFSAERTGGSVSTLTIQRTQQEDSAVYLCASSLRLETQYFGPGTRLLVL.

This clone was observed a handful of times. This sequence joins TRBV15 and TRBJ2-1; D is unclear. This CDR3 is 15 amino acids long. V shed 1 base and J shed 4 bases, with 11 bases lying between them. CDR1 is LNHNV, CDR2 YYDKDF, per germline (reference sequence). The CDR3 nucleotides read TGTGCCACCAGCAGAGCCCAAGGCCCATACAATGAGCAGTTCTTC. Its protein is CATSRAQGPYNEQFF.

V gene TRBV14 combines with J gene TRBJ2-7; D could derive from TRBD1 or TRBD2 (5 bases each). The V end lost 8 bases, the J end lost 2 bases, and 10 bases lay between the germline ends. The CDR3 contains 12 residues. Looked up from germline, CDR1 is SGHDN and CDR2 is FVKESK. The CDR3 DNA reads TGTGCCAGCGGGGACCAAGCCTACGAGCAGTACTTC. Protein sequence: CASGDQAYEQYF.

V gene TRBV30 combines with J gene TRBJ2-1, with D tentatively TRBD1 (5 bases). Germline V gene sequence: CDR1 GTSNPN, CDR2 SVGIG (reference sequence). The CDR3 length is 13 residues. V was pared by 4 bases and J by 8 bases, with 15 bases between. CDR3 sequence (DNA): TGTGCCTGGACCCCTGGGGCCCTTGATGAGCAGTTCTTC. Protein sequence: CAWTPGALDEQFF.

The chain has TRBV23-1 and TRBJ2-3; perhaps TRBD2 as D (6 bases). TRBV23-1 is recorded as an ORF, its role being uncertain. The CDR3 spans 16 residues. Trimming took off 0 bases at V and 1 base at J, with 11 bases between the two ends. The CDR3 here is CASSQSRGRGTDTQYF. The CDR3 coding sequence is TGCGCCAGCAGTCAATCGCGGGGTCGGGGCACAGATACGCAGTATTTT.

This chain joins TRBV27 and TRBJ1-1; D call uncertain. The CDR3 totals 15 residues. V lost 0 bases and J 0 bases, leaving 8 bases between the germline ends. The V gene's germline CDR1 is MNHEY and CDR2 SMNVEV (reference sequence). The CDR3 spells CASSLSPLLNTEAFF. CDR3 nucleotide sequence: TGTGCCAGCAGTTTATCCCCCCTGTTGAACACTGAAGCTTTCTTT.

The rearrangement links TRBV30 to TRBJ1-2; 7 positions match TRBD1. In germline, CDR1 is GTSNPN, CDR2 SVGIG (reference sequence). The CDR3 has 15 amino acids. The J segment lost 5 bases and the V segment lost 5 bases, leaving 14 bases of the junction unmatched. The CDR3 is CAWGRGQALRYGYTF. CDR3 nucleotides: TGTGCCTGGGGACGAGGACAGGCTCTTCGATATGGCTACACCTTC.

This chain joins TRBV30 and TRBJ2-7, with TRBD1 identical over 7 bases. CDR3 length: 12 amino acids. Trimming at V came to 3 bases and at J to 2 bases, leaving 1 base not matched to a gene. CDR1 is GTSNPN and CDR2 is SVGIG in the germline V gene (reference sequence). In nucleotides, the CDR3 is TGTGCCTGGAGGACAGGGACCTACGAGCAGTACTTC. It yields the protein CAWRTGTYEQYF. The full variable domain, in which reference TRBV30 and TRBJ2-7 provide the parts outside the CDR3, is SQTIHQWPATLVQPVGSPLSLECTVEGTSNPNLYWYRQAAGRGLQLLFYSVGIGQISSEVPQNLSASRPQDRQFILSSKKLLLSDSGFYLCAWRTGTYEQYFGPGTRLTVT.

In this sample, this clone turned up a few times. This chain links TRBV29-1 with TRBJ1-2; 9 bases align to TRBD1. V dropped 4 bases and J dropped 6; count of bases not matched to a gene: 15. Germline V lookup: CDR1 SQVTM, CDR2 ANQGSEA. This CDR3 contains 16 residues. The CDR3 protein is CSVVPLTGGNRNGYTF. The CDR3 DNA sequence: TGCAGCGTTGTCCCTCTAACAGGGGGCAACAGAAATGGCTACACCTTC.

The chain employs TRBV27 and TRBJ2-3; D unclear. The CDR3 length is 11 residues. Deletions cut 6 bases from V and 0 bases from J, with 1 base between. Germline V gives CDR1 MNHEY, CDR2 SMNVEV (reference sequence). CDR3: CASRSTDTQYF. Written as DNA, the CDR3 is TGTGCCAGCAGGAGCACAGATACGCAGTATTTT.

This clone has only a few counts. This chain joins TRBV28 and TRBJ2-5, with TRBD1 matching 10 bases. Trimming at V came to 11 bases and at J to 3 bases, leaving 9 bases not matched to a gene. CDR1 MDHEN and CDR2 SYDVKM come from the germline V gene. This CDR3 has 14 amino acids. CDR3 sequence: CAASEGQGKETQYF. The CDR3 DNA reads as TGTGCCGCCTCCGAGGGACAGGGGAAAGAGACCCAGTACTTC.

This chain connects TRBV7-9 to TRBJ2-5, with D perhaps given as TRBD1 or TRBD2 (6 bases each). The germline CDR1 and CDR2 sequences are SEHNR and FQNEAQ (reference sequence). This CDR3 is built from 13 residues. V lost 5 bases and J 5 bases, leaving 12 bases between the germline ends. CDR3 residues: CASSRGPGETQYF. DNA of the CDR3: TGTGCCAGCAGCCGGGGGCCGGGGGAGACCCAGTACTTC.

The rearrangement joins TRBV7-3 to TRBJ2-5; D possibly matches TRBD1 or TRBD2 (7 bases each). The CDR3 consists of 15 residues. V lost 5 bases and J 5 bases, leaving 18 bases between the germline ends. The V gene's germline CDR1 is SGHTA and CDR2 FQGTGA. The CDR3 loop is CASSPRGGRVETQYF. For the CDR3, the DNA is TGTGCCAGCAGCCCCAGGGGGGGACGTGTCGAGACCCAGTACTTC.

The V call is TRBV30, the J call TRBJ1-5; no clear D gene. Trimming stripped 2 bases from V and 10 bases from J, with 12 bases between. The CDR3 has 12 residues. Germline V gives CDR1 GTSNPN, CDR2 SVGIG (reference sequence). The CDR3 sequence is CAWSSPLSPQHF. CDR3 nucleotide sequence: TGTGCCTGGAGTTCCCCTTTGTCCCCCCAGCATTTT. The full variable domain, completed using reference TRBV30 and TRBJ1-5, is SQTIHQWPATLVQPVGSPLSLECTVEGTSNPNLYWYRQAAGRGLQLLFYSVGIGQISSEVPQNLSASRPQDRQFILSSKKLLLSDSGFYLCAWSSPLSPQHFGDGTRLSIL.

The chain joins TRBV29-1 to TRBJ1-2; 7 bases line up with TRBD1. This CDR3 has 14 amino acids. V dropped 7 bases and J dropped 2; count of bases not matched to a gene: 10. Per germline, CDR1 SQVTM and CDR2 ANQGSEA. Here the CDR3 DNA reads TGCAGCGCCCCCGGGCGAGGGGGCAACTATGGCTACACCTTC. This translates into CSAPGRGGNYGYTF. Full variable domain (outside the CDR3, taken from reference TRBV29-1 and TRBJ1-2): SAVISQKPSRDICQRGTSLTIQCQVDSQVTMMFWYRQQPGQSLTLIATANQGSEATYESGFVIDKFPISRPNLTFSTLTVSNMSPEDSSIYLCSAPGRGGNYGYTFGSGTRLTVV.

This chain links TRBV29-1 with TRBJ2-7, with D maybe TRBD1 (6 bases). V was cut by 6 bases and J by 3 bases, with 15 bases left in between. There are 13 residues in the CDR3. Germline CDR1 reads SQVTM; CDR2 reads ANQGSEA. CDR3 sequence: CSVLTTGFYEQYF. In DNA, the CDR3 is TGCAGCGTCCTTACTACAGGGTTCTACGAGCAGTACTTC.

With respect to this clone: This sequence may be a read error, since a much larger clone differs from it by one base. The CDR3 region is CASSSDRNYGYTF. In DNA, the CDR3 is TGTGCCAGCAGCTCGGACAGAAACTATGGCTACACCTTC. The genes are TRBV9 and TRBJ1-2, with a weak D call TRBD1 (6 bases). This CDR3 contains 13 residues. The germline V gene has CDR1 SGDLS and CDR2 YYNGEE. V was trimmed by 4 bases and J by 2 bases, leaving 9 bases between them.

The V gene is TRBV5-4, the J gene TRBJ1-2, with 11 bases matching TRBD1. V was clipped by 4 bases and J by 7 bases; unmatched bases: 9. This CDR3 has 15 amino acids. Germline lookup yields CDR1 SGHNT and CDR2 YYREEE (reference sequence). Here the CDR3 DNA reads TGTGCCAGCAGCGTAACCGGGACAGGGGGTGGTGGCTACACCTTC. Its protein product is CASSVTGTGGGGYTF.